These T cell receptor beta chains were read from a single sample in a study of blood T cell repertoires in COVID-19. TCRdb keeps only in-frame clones here, not all; method: immunoSEQ multiplex PCR. The sample lists fewer than 250,000 clones; less than 85% were seen once. Sequenced sample: PBMCs or T cells enriched from blood (not recorded which). The receptors were sampled from a woman between 25 and 40 years old who had recovered from COVID-19. Both conserved end residues are part of each CDR3. D genes are given only for firm matches. Rows give clone size only sometimes, using once, few, many, or a class for an expanded clone.

J gene: TRBJ1-1
D gene: TRBD1
V gene: TRBV13
clone size: few
CDR3 protein: CASSKDRRTEAFF
CDR3 DNA: TGTGCCAGCAGCAAGGACAGGCGAACTGAAGCTTTCTTT

J gene: TRBJ2-5
D gene: .
V gene: TRBV5-4
clone size: .
CDR3 protein: CASSLARGSGETQYF
CDR3 DNA: TGTGCCAGCAGCCTGGCAAGGGGGTCAGGGGAGACCCAGTACTTC

J gene: TRBJ2-2
D gene: TRBD1
V gene: TRBV2
clone size: .
CDR3 protein: CASSVWDRVEGATGELFF
CDR3 DNA: TGTGCCAGCAGTGTCTGGGACAGGGTTGAAGGGGCCACCGGGGAGCTGTTTTTT

J gene: TRBJ1-6
D gene: TRBD1
V gene: TRBV28
clone size: .
CDR3 protein: CASSLQTGGGNSPLHF
CDR3 DNA: TGTGCCAGCAGTTTACAGACAGGGGGTGGTAATTCACCCCTCCACTTT

J gene: TRBJ2-1
D gene: TRBD2
V gene: TRBV5-1
clone size: .
CDR3 protein: CASSSRLAGPNEQFF
CDR3 DNA: TGCGCCAGCAGCTCCCGACTAGCGGGCCCAAATGAGCAGTTCTTC

J gene: TRBJ2-2
D gene: .
V gene: TRBV5-1
clone size: .
CDR3 protein: CASSLEPGNTGELFF
CDR3 DNA: TGCGCCAGCAGCTTGGAGCCGGGGAACACCGGGGAGCTGTTTTTT

J gene: TRBJ1-5
D gene: .
V gene: TRBV19
clone size: few
CDR3 protein: CASSITGQKTQPQHF
CDR3 DNA: TGTGCCAGTAGTATAACAGGGCAAAAGACTCAGCCCCAGCATTTT

J gene: TRBJ2-1
D gene: TRBD2
V gene: TRBV24-1
clone size: once
CDR3 protein: CATSDPSGTSGNNEQFF
CDR3 DNA: TGTGCCACCAGTGATCCTAGCGGGACTAGCGGGAACAATGAGCAGTTCTTC

J gene: TRBJ1-2
D gene: .
V gene: TRBV5-1
clone size: .
CDR3 protein: CASTLAGMNYGYTF
CDR3 DNA: TGCGCCAGCACCTTGGCAGGGATGAACTATGGCTACACCTTC

J gene: TRBJ1-6
D gene: .
V gene: TRBV5-1
clone size: .
CDR3 protein: CASSLEQGNSPLHF
CDR3 DNA: TGCGCCAGCAGTCTTGAACAGGGTAATTCACCCCTCCACTTT

J gene: TRBJ1-3
D gene: .
V gene: TRBV23-1
clone size: once
CDR3 protein: CASSRNRARQRNTIYF
CDR3 DNA: TGCGCCAGCAGCCGAAACAGGGCCAGACAAAGAAACACCATATATTTT

J gene: TRBJ2-7
D gene: .
V gene: TRBV18
clone size: .
CDR3 protein: CASSPVEGYEQYF
CDR3 DNA: TGTGCCAGCTCACCAGTGGAGGGGTACGAGCAGTACTTC

J gene: TRBJ2-1
D gene: TRBD1
V gene: TRBV18
clone size: .
CDR3 protein: CASSLTDRPDNEQFF
CDR3 DNA: TGTGCCAGCTCCCTCACGGACAGGCCGGACAATGAGCAGTTCTTC

J gene: TRBJ1-2
D gene: TRBD1
V gene: TRBV28
clone size: .
CDR3 protein: CASSSQDRVYGYTF
CDR3 DNA: TGTGCCAGCAGCTCTCAGGACAGGGTCTATGGCTACACCTTC

J gene: TRBJ1-4
D gene: .
V gene: TRBV28
clone size: .
CDR3 protein: CASTTSWRGNEKLFF
CDR3 DNA: TGTGCCAGCACCACATCATGGAGGGGTAATGAAAAACTGTTTTTT

J gene: TRBJ1-1
D gene: .
V gene: TRBV6-5
clone size: .
CDR3 protein: CASSYRQEAFF
CDR3 DNA: TGTGCCAGCAGTTACCGACAGGAAGCTTTCTTT

J gene: TRBJ1-1
D gene: .
V gene: TRBV9
clone size: .
CDR3 protein: CASSLLQNLNTEAFF
CDR3 DNA: TGTGCCAGCAGCCTCTTACAGAATTTGAACACTGAAGCTTTCTTT

J gene: TRBJ2-1
D gene: TRBD1
V gene: TRBV4-2
clone size: .
CDR3 protein: CASSQGTGGYNEQFF
CDR3 DNA: TGTGCCAGCAGCCAAGGGACAGGCGGCTACAATGAGCAGTTCTTC

J gene: TRBJ2-5
D gene: TRBD2
V gene: TRBV2
clone size: .
CDR3 protein: CASSVSGSGETQYF
CDR3 DNA: TGTGCCAGCAGTGTGAGCGGGAGTGGGGAGACCCAGTACTTC